This record covers a single T cell receptor (beta chain). The CDR3 has 15 residues. CDR1 and CDR2 (germline): MDHEN, SYDVKM. Trimming stripped 3 bases from V and 0 bases from J, with 10 bases between. This sample was taken from a study of OX40 agonist ivuxolimab in advanced cancers. TCRdb's copy holds only in-frame clones and misses some; the assay was immunoSEQ multiplex PCR. Altogether about 53,000 clones are present, 85% to 90% being singletons, with the ten largest covering approximately 11%. The chain couples TRBV28 to TRBJ2-3; D might be TRBD2 (6 bases). The sequencing used CD4+ or CD8+ T cells sorted from blood, collected in a trial of the OX40 agonist ivuxolimab. This receptor was obtained from an adult with an advanced solid tumor such as melanoma, head and neck, liver or kidney cancer. The CDR3 DNA reads TGTGCCAGCAGTTTGGAGGGGACGAGCACAGATACGCAGTATTTT. This encodes CASSLEGTSTDTQYF.